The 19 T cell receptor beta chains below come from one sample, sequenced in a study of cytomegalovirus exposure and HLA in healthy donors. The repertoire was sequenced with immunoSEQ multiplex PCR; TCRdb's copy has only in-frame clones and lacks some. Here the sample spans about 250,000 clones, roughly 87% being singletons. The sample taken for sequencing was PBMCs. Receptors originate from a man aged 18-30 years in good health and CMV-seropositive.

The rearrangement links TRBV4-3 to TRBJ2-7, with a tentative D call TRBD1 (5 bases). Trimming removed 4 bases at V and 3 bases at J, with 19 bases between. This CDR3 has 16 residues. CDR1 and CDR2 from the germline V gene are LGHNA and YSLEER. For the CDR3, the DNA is TGCGCCAGCAGCCGCAGCAGAGTTCAGGGCCTCTACGAGCAGTACTTC. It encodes CASSRSRVQGLYEQYF.

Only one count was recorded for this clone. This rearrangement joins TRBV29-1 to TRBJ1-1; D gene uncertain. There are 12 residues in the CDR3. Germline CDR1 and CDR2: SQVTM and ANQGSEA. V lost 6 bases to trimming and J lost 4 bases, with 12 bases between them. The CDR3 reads CSVQTWGTEAFF. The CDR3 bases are TGCAGCGTCCAGACTTGGGGCACTGAAGCTTTCTTT.

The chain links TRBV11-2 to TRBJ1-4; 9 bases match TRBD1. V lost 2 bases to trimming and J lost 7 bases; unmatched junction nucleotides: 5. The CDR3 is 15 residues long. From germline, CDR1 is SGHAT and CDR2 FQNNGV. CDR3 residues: CASSLSTGGGEKLFF. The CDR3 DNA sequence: TGTGCCAGCAGCTTATCCACAGGGGGCGGTGAAAAACTGTTTTTT.

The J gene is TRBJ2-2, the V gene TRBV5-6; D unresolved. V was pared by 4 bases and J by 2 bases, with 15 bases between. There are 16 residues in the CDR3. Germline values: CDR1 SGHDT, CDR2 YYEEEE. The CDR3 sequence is CASSPLRTDNTGELFF. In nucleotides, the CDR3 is TGTGCCAGCAGCCCTCTCAGGACGGATAACACCGGGGAGCTGTTTTTT. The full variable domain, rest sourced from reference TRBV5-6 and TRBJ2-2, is DAGVTQSPTHLIKTRGQQVTLRCSPKSGHDTVSWYQQALGQGPQFIFQYYEEEERQRGNFPDRFSGHQFPNYSSELNVNALLLGDSALYLCASSPLRTDNTGELFFGEGSRLTVL.

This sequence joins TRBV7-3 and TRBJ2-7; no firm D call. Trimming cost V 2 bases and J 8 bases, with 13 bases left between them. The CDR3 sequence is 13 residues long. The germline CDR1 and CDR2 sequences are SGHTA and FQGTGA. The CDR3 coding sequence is TGTGCCAGCAGCTTAGGGCACTTAGGCCAGCAGTACTTC. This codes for CASSLGHLGQQYF.

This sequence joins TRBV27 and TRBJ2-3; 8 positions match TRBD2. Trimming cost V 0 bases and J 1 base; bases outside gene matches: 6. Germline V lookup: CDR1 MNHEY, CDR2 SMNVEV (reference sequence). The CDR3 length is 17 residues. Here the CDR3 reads CASSLSAWREGTDTQYF. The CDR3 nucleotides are TGTGCCAGCAGTTTATCGGCGTGGCGGGAGGGCACAGATACGCAGTATTTT.

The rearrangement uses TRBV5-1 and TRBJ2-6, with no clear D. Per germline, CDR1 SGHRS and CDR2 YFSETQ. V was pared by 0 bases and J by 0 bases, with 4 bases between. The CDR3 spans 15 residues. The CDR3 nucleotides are TGCGCCAGCAGCTTGGTAGTCTCTGGGGCCAACGTCCTGACTTTC. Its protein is CASSLVVSGANVLTF.

CDR3 sequence (DNA): TGCGCCAGCAGCCCCGGGACTAGCGGAGGAGGGGATACGCAGTATTTT. The encoded protein is CASSPGTSGGGDTQYF. V and J are TRBV5-1 and TRBJ2-3; 11 nucleotides agree with TRBD2. CDR3 length: 16 residues. In germline, CDR1 is SGHRS, CDR2 YFSETQ. The V segment lost 4 bases and the J segment 6 bases; nucleotides outside the gene matches: 10.

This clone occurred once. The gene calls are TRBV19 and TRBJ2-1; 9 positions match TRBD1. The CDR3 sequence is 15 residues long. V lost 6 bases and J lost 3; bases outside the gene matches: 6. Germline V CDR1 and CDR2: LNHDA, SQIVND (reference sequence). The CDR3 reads CASSTGGSYYNEQFF. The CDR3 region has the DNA TGTGCCAGTAGCACAGGGGGCTCCTACTACAATGAGCAGTTCTTC.

The CDR3 sequence: CASSLFAVSYNEQFF. As DNA, the CDR3 is TGTGCCAGCAGTTTATTTGCCGTTTCCTACAATGAGCAGTTCTTC. The chain has TRBV27 and TRBJ2-1; D not certain. With 1 base removed from V and 1 base from J, the gap between germline ends came to 8 bases. The CDR3 consists of 15 residues. Germline V gene sequence: CDR1 MNHEY, CDR2 SMNVEV (reference sequence).

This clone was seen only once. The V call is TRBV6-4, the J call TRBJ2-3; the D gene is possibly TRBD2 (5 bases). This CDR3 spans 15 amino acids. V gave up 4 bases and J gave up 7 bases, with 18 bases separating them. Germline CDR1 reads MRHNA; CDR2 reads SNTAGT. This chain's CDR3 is CASSARLGMLYTQYF. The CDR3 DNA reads TGTGCCAGCAGTGCCCGCCTCGGGATGCTGTATACGCAGTATTTT.

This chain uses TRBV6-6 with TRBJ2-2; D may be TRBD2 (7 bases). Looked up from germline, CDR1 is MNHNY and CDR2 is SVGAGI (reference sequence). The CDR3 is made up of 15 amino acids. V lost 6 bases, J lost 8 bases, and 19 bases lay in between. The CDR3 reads CASRRGEQLAGELFF. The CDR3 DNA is TGTGCCAGCAGAAGGGGGGAGCAACTAGCGGGGGAGCTGTTTTTT.

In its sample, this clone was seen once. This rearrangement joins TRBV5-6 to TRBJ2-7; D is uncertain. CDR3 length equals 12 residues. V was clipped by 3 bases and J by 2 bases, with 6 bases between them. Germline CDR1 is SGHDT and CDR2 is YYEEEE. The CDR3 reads CASSSNPYEQYF. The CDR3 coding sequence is TGTGCCAGCAGCTCCAATCCCTACGAGCAGTACTTC.

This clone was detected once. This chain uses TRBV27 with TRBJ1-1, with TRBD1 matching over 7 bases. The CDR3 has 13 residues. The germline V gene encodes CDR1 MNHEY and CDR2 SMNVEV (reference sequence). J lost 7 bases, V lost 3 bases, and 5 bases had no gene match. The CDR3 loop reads CASSFDRVGEAFF. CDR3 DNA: TGTGCCAGCAGTTTTGACAGGGTGGGTGAAGCTTTCTTT.

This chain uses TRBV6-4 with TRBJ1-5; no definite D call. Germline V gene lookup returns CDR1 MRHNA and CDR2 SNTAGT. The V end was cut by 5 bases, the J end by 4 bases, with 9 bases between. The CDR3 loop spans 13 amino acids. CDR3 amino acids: CASSQEPNQPQHF. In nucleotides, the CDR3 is TGTGCCAGCAGTCAGGAGCCGAATCAGCCCCAGCATTTT.

The CDR3 DNA reads as TGTGCCAGTAGTACCAAAGATCTGATGAACACTGAAGCTTTCTTT. This encodes CASSTKDLMNTEAFF. V and J are TRBV19 and TRBJ1-1, with D unclear. The V end was cut by 4 bases, the J end by 0 bases, with 12 bases between. This CDR3 is 15 amino acids long. From germline, CDR1 is LNHDA and CDR2 SQIVND (reference sequence).

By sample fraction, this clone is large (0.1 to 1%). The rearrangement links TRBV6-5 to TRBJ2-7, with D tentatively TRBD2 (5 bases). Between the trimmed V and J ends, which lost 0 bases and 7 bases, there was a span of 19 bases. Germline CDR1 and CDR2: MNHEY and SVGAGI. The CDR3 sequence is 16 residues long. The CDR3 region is CASSYSIEGVPREQYF. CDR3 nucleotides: TGTGCCAGCAGTTACTCGATCGAGGGAGTTCCGCGGGAGCAGTACTTC.

The CDR3 region is CASSYSTREGYTF. The CDR3 bases are TGTGCCAGCAGTTACTCTACGCGGGAGGGCTACACCTTC. The J gene is TRBJ1-2, the V gene TRBV6-5, with unresolved D. The CDR3 spans 13 residues. Germline V gene sequence: CDR1 MNHEY, CDR2 SVGAGI. Trimming stripped 0 bases from V and 8 bases from J, with 10 bases between.

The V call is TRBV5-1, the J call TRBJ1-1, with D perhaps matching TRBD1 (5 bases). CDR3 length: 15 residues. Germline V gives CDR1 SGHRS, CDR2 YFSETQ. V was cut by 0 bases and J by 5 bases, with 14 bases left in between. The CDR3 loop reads CASSLDFGEGTEAFF. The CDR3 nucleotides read TGCGCCAGCAGCTTGGATTTCGGGGAGGGGACTGAAGCTTTCTTT. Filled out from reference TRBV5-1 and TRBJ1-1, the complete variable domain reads KAGVTQTPRYLIKTRGQQVTLSCSPISGHRSVSWYQQTPGQGLQFLFEYFSETQRNKGNFPGRFSGRQFSNSRSEMNVSTLELGDSALYLCASSLDFGEGTEAFFGQGTRLTVV.